Each of the 14 T cell receptor beta chains below was sequenced from the same sample in a study of STAT5B mutations in CD4+ large granular lymphocyte leukemia. Here immunoSEQ multiplex PCR was the method, and the copy in TCRdb shows in-frame clones only, minus some. Of about 30,000 clones in the sample, roughly 84% were seen once. The sequenced sample consisted of CD4+ T cells from blood buffy coats. The receptor source for this set is a human donor in good health.

This chain uses TRBV5-1 with TRBJ2-7, with a tentative D call TRBD2 (6 bases). This CDR3 contains 14 residues. Trimming removed 2 bases from V and 0 bases from J, with 9 bases in between. CDR1 SGHRS and CDR2 YFSETQ come from the germline V gene. CDR3 nucleotides: TGCGCCAGCAGCTTCCTAGCGAACTCCTACGAGCAGTACTTC. Translating it yields CASSFLANSYEQYF.

This rearrangement joins TRBV30 to TRBJ1-2; no clear D gene. The V gene lost 5 bases and the J gene lost 4 bases, with 11 bases spanning the gap. The CDR3 sequence is 12 residues long. Germline assignment: CDR1 GTSNPN and CDR2 SVGIG (reference sequence). CDR3 DNA: TGTGCCTGGGTAATAAGCGGCTATGGCTACACCTTC. Protein: CAWVISGYGYTF.

V and J are TRBV9 and TRBJ2-7; 11 nucleotides match TRBD1. Unmatched junction bases numbered 3, after V lost 3 bases and J lost 4 bases. The CDR3 sequence is 14 residues long. Germline-derived CDR1 and CDR2 are SGDLS and YYNGEE. CDR3 nucleotides: TGTGCCAGCAGCGCGGACAGGGGGCAGTACGAGCAGTACTTC. This codes for CASSADRGQYEQYF.

The V call is TRBV2, the J call TRBJ2-1, with D unresolved. The CDR3 length is 12 residues. Germline V lookup: CDR1 SNHLY, CDR2 FYNNEI. The V end lost 5 bases, the J end lost 10 bases, and 12 bases lay between the germline ends. The CDR3 spells CASSRTAVEQFF. The DNA for the CDR3 is TGTGCCAGCAGTAGGACGGCCGTGGAGCAGTTCTTC.

The sample holds one count of this clone. The V and J genes are TRBV7-2 and TRBJ2-3; 11 nucleotides match TRBD2. V trimming: 5 bases; J trimming: 4 bases; junction bases outside the gene matches: 5. CDR1 and CDR2 (germline): SGHTA, FQGNSA. The CDR3 covers 15 residues. The CDR3 protein is CASSPASGGSDTQYF. CDR3 DNA sequence: TGTGCCAGCAGCCCTGCTAGCGGGGGGTCAGATACGCAGTATTTT.

The chain links TRBV6-1 to TRBJ2-2; no clear D. The length of the CDR3 is 14 residues. CDR1 MNHNS and CDR2 SASEGT come from the germline V gene. V was cut by 7 bases and J by 3 bases, with 12 bases left in between. CDR3 sequence: CASTRIRDTGELFF. The DNA of the CDR3 is TGTGCCAGCACGCGGATTCGGGACACCGGGGAGCTGTTTTTT.

The chain joins TRBV27 to TRBJ1-2, with TRBD1 as a possible D gene (6 bases). The CDR3 has 13 residues. V was shortened by 2 bases and J by 7 bases, with 11 bases between the two germline ends. CDR1 is MNHEY and CDR2 is SMNVEV in the germline V gene (reference sequence). The CDR3 spells CASSLGGSGGYTF. In DNA form, the CDR3 reads TGTGCCAGCAGTTTAGGGGGCTCGGGTGGCTACACCTTC.

The chain joins TRBV5-1 to TRBJ2-7; tentative D call: TRBD2 (5 bases). Germline CDR1 SGHRS, CDR2 YFSETQ. V lost 0 bases and J lost 6, with 10 bases in between. The CDR3 covers 13 residues. The DNA of the CDR3 is TGCGCCAGCAGCTTGGGGACTTGGGGCGAGCAGTACTTC. Amino acids: CASSLGTWGEQYF.

This clone turned up a few times. This rearrangement joins TRBV19 to TRBJ2-7; 12 bases line up with TRBD2. In germline, CDR1 is LNHDA, CDR2 SQIVND (reference sequence). J was trimmed by 6 bases and V by 4 bases; bases with no gene match: 22. CDR3 length: 20 residues. The CDR3 region is CASSTLTSGGPLAGGAEQYF. CDR3 coding DNA: TGTGCCAGTAGTACACTGACTAGCGGGGGACCCCTCGCAGGAGGTGCCGAGCAGTACTTC.

J is TRBJ2-5 and V is TRBV5-1, with 13 bases matching TRBD2. J gave up 5 bases and V 5 bases, and 9 bases lay outside the gene matches. The CDR3 is 16 residues long. Germline loops: CDR1 SGHRS, CDR2 YFSETQ. CDR3 DNA: TGCGCCAGCAGTCCTGGACTAGCGGGAGCAGGGGAGACCCAGTACTTC. It specifies CASSPGLAGAGETQYF.

The J gene is TRBJ1-2, the V gene TRBV7-8, with 9 bases matching TRBD1. With V trimmed by 3 bases and J by 7 bases, 15 bases remained unmatched. CDR1 is SGHVS, CDR2 FQNEAQ, per germline. The CDR3 is made up of 17 amino acids. The CDR3 DNA reads TGTGCCAGCAGCTTCACTGGGACAGGGATATTGTCCTCTGGCTACACCTTC. Translated, it gives CASSFTGTGILSSGYTF. The variable domain in full, completed from reference TRBV7-8 and TRBJ1-2, reads GAGVSQSPRYKVAKRGQDVALRCDPISGHVSLFWYQQALGQGPEFLTYFQNEAQLDKSGLPSDRFFAERPEGSVSTLKIQRTQQEDSAVYLCASSFTGTGILSSGYTFGSGTRLTVV.

This sequence joins TRBV14 and TRBJ2-3; D is ambiguous. The germline gives CDR1 SGHDN, CDR2 FVKESK. The CDR3 covers 14 residues. The ends were cut back, 3 bases at V and 1 base at J, with 8 bases in the middle. The CDR3 spells CASSQDARTDTQYF. The CDR3 coding sequence is TGTGCCAGCAGCCAGGACGCCCGCACAGATACGCAGTATTTT.

This chain links TRBV19 with TRBJ2-1; 12 bases are shared with TRBD1. Germline V gene sequence: CDR1 LNHDA, CDR2 SQIVND (reference sequence). V shed 5 bases, J shed 15 bases, and the junction held 5 bases outside the gene matches. The CDR3 is made up of 12 amino acids. In DNA, the CDR3 is TGTGCCAGTAGTTCCGGGACAGGGGGCGGGTTCTTC. Protein: CASSSGTGGGFF.

This sequence joins TRBV6-5 and TRBJ1-1; D is undetermined. V was trimmed by 7 bases and J by 4 bases, leaving 19 bases between them. The germline gives CDR1 MNHEY, CDR2 SVGAGI. This CDR3 spans 15 amino acids. The CDR3 region is CASIVEFRSSTEAFF. CDR3 nucleotides: TGTGCCAGCATTGTAGAATTCAGGTCAAGCACTGAAGCTTTCTTT.